Listed below are T cell receptor beta chains from one sample, sequenced in a study of T-cell reconstitution after alpha-beta-depleted transplantation in children. TCRdb analysed the PCR reads with MiXCR anew, one entry per CDR3 protein. The table has about 120,000 distinct CDR3 sequences, 23% seen once. This material consisted of PBMCs, mostly from graft donor cells, taken 180 days after TCRalphabeta/CD19-depleted stem cell transplant. These receptors all stem from a male patient aged 2-15 years who had a stem cell transplant for chronic granulomatous disease, so the T cells may come from the graft donor. The CDR3 runs from the conserved cysteine through the conserved F or W. Each record gives: D gene, clone size, J gene, V gene, CDR3 DNA, CDR3 protein. A D gene is named only where the DNA matches it firmly. Size values are once, few and many counts, or a class for expanded clones, and some rows have none.

.	.	TRBJ1-2	TRBV12-3/TRBV12-4	TGTGCCAGCAGTCTCGGACTTTCTCCCTACTATGGCTACACCTTC	CASSLGLSPYYGYTF
.	many	TRBJ2-3	TRBV11-1	TGTGCCAGCAGCAGGGGGCGGGAGCAGGATACGCAGTATTTT	CASSRGREQDTQYF
.	many	TRBJ2-3	TRBV5-1	TGCGCCAGCAGCCGAACAGCGGCGTACACAGATACGCAGTATTTT	CASSRTAAYTDTQYF
.	many	TRBJ2-2	TRBV5-1	TGCGCCAGCAGCTTGTTAACCGGGGCTGCCGGGGAGCTGTTTTTT	CASSLLTGAAGELFF
.	.	TRBJ2-5	TRBV2	TGTGCCAGCTCCAGGGACGTCCAAGAGACCCAGTACTTC	CASSRDVQETQYF
TRBD1	many	TRBJ1-4	TRBV7-9	TGTGCCAGCAGCCCGGACAGGGGCGGAGAAAAACTGTTTTTT	CASSPDRGGEKLFF
TRBD1	many	TRBJ2-7	TRBV20-1	TGCAGTGCTAGAGTCCCGAGGACAGGGCCCTACGAGCAGTACTTC	CSARVPRTGPYEQYF
.	many	TRBJ2-2	TRBV6-5	TGTGCCAGCAGTGCCCCCAGCGGGGAGCTGTTTTTT	CASSAPSGELFF
TRBD1	.	TRBJ2-1	TRBV29-1	TGCAGCGTCGCCCGACGAAAGGGGGACAGAAGGAGCTACAATGAGCAGTTCTTC	CSVARRKGDRRSYNEQFF
TRBD2	.	TRBJ2-3	TRBV12-3/TRBV12-4	TGTGCCAGCAGTCCGAGCGGGGGGAGCACAGATACGCAGTATTTT	CASSPSGGSTDTQYF
.	.	TRBJ2-5	TRBV12-3/TRBV12-4	TGTGCCAGCAGTTTAGAGGGCATAGAGACCCAGTACTTC	CASSLEGIETQYF
.	few	TRBJ2-1	TRBV29-1	TGCAGCGTTGAAGGGGCCCCTTCCTACAATGAGCAGTTCTTC	CSVEGAPSYNEQFF
.	many	TRBJ1-2	TRBV27	TGTGCCAGCAGCCCCTTCAGTGACTATGGCTACACCTTC	CASSPFSDYGYTF
.	.	TRBJ2-1	TRBV7-2	TGTGCCAGCAGCCCCTTCGCAGGGAATGAGCAGTTCTTC	CASSPFAGNEQFF
.	.	TRBJ1-3	TRBV10-3	TGTGCCATCATGCGGGGTTCCACTGGAAACACCATATATTTT	CAIMRGSTGNTIYF
.	.	TRBJ1-6	TRBV12-3/TRBV12-4	TGTGCCAGCAGGGCCGCCGGGAGTATTAACGGTTCACCCCTCCACTTT	CASRAAGSINGSPLHF
.	.	TRBJ2-3	TRBV5-1	TGCGCCAGCAGCTCGGGACTCCGTACTAGCACAGATACGCAGTATTTT	CASSSGLRTSTDTQYF
.	many	TRBJ2-1	TRBV7-3	TGTGCCAGCAGCTTAACAGGGGATTACTACAATGAGCAGTTCTTC	CASSLTGDYYNEQFF
.	few	TRBJ2-4	TRBV7-9	TGTGCCAGCAGCTTAGTAGTGACTGGTAGCGGACGAAAGTACTTC	CASSLVVTGSGRKYF
.	many	TRBJ2-1	TRBV2	TGTGCCAGCAGTGTTGCTACAGTCTCCTACAATGAGCAGTTCTTC	CASSVATVSYNEQFF
TRBD2	.	TRBJ2-3	TRBV7-6	TGTGCCAGCAGCTTACATAGGACTAGCGGGAGGGCCAAGAGCACAGATACGCAGTATTTT	CASSLHRTSGRAKSTDTQYF
.	few	TRBJ2-5	TRBV12-3/TRBV12-4	TGTGCCAGCAGTTTATCTACAGGGAGAACCCAGTACTTC	CASSLSTGRTQYF
.	.	TRBJ2-1	TRBV7-6	TGTGCCAGCAGCTCCACTGGGGGTCTTAACAATGAGCAGTTCTTC	CASSSTGGLNNEQFF
TRBD2	.	TRBJ2-2	TRBV2	TGTGCCAGCAGTGTGGGACTAGCGGGGACGAACACCGGGGAGCTGTTTTTT	CASSVGLAGTNTGELFF
.	.	TRBJ1-3	TRBV10-3	TGTGCCATCAGTGGCGCTGGAAACACCATATATTTT	CAISGAGNTIYF
.	.	TRBJ2-1	TRBV3-1	TGTGCCAGCAGCCAAGCTGGCAATGAGCAGTTCTTC	CASSQAGNEQFF
TRBD1	few	TRBJ1-2	TRBV20-1	TGCAGTGCTAGAGAATCGCGACAGGGCCTCGGTGGTTATGGCTACACCTTC	CSARESRQGLGGYGYTF
.	few	TRBJ2-5	TRBV5-1	TGCGCCAGCAGCTTGAAGGTGGGGGCGGTGGAGACCCAGTACTTC	CASSLKVGAVETQYF
TRBD2	.	TRBJ2-7	TRBV5-1	TGCGCCAGCAGAGCTAGCGGGAGCCACGAGCAGTACTTC	CASRASGSHEQYF
.	many	TRBJ2-6	TRBV12-3/TRBV12-4	TGTGCCAGCAGTTCCCGGCTCTCTGGGGCCAACGTCCTGACTTTC	CASSSRLSGANVLTF
.	few	TRBJ2-7	TRBV7-2	TGTGCCAGCAGCTTAGCGGGGGGCACCTACGAGCAGTACTTC	CASSLAGGTYEQYF
TRBD1	many	TRBJ2-2	TRBV7-2	TGTGCCAGCAGCCCTAGAGGGGGGACAGGGGGGTCCGGGGAGCTGTTTTTT	CASSPRGGTGGSGELFF
.	.	TRBJ2-3	TRBV27	TGTGCCAGCAGTTTAGGGCTAGAGTTAGATACGCAGTATTTT	CASSLGLELDTQYF
TRBD1	.	TRBJ2-2	TRBV7-6	TGTGCCAGCAGCTCCCGGCCAGGGGGGAACACCGGGGAGCTGTTTTTT	CASSSRPGGNTGELFF
.	.	TRBJ1-5	TRBV12-3/TRBV12-4	TGTGCCAGCAGTACTTCACGCAATCAGCCCCAGCATTTT	CASSTSRNQPQHF
TRBD1	.	TRBJ1-1	TRBV15	TGTGCCACCAGCAAATACTCACAGGGGGCGCGTAACACTGAAGCTTTCTTT	CATSKYSQGARNTEAFF
TRBD2	.	TRBJ2-1	TRBV7-9	TGTGCCAGCAGCTTAGTACCGGGGGGGAACTCCTACAATGAGCAGTTCTTC	CASSLVPGGNSYNEQFF
.	many	TRBJ1-2	TRBV29-1	TGCAGCGTTGAAGTACGCTATGGCTACACCTTC	CSVEVRYGYTF
.	many	TRBJ2-1	TRBV20-1	TGCAGTGCTAGAGGCCTAGTTGGACGATGGAGCAATGAGCAGTTCTTC	CSARGLVGRWSNEQFF
.	many	TRBJ2-7	TRBV20-1	TGCAGTGCTAGAGATTACCGTAGCTCCTACGAGCAGTACTTC	CSARDYRSSYEQYF
TRBD2	.	TRBJ2-1	TRBV7-2	TGTGCCAGCAGACCAACTAGCGGGGGTTACAATGAGCAGTTCTTC	CASRPTSGGYNEQFF
.	many	TRBJ2-1	TRBV12-3/TRBV12-4	TGTGCCAGCAGCTCTAGATATGAGCAGTTCTTC	CASSSRYEQFF
.	.	TRBJ2-6	TRBV15	TGTGCCACCAGCAGAGATGAGGGGGGGGTCAGCTCTGGGGCCAACGTCCTGACTTTC	CATSRDEGGVSSGANVLTF
.	few	TRBJ2-7	TRBV4-3	TGCGCCAGCAGCCAAGATTCGCGTGGCGGCAGCTCCTACGAGCAGTACTTC	CASSQDSRGGSSYEQYF
TRBD1	many	TRBJ1-1	TRBV20-1	TGCAGTGCTAGAGACGACAGGGGTAGCACTGAAGCTTTCTTT	CSARDDRGSTEAFF
TRBD2	large	TRBJ2-1	TRBV19	TGTGCCAGTAGTATTGGCGTTGCGGGAGACTTCTACAATGAGCAGTTCTTC	CASSIGVAGDFYNEQFF
.	many	TRBJ1-1	TRBV28	TGTGCCAGCAGCCCCCAACAGAAGAACACTGAAGCTTTCTTT	CASSPQQKNTEAFF
.	.	TRBJ2-2	TRBV29-1	TGCAGCGTTGGTATGGTGGAGGCCGGGGAGCTGTTTTTT	CSVGMVEAGELFF
.	many	TRBJ2-1	TRBV5-1	TGCGCCAGCAGCCCCAAACGGGACACCTACAATGAGCAGTTCTTC	CASSPKRDTYNEQFF